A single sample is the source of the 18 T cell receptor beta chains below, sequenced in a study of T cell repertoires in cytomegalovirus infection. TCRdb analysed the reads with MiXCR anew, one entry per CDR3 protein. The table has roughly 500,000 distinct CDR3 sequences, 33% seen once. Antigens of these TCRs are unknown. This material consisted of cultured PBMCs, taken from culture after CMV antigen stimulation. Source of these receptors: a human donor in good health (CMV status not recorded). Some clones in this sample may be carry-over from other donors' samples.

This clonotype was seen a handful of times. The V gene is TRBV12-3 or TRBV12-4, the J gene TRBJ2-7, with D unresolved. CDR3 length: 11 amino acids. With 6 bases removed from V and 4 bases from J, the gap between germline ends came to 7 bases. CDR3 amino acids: CASRNQYEQYF. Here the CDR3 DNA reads TGTGCCAGCAGGAACCAATACGAGCAGTACTTC.

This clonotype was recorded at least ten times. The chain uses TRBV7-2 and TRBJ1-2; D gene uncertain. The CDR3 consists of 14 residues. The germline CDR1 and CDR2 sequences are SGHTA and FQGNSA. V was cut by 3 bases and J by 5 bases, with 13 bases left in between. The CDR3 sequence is CASSFNEGRYGYTF. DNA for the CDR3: TGTGCCAGCAGCTTCAACGAGGGTCGGTATGGCTACACCTTC.

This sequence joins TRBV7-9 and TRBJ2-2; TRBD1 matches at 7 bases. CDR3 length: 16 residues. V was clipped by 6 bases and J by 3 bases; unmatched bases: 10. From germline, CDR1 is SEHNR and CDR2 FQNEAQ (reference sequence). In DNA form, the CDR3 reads TGTGCCAGCAGTTCCCCAGGGGGTGCGGACACCGGGGAGCTGTTTTTT. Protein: CASSSPGGADTGELFF. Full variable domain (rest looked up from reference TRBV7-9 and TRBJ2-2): DTGVSQNPRHKITKRGQNVTFRCDPISEHNRLYWYRQTLGQGPEFLTYFQNEAQLEKSRLLSDRFSAERPKGSFSTLEIQRTEQGDSAMYLCASSSPGGADTGELFFGEGSRLTVL.

The CDR3 spells CASSPWRDTDTQYF. CDR3 bases: TGTGCCAGCAGCCCCTGGCGGGACACAGATACGCAGTATTTT. The chain employs TRBV7-6 and TRBJ2-3; the D gene is possibly TRBD2 (6 bases). Trimming left V 5 bases short and J 2 bases short, with 11 bases between. This CDR3 has 14 residues. Germline V gene sequence: CDR1 SGHVS, CDR2 FNYEAQ. Combining the CDR3 with reference TRBV7-6 and TRBJ2-3 gives the whole variable domain GAGVSQSPRYKVTKRGQDVALRCDPISGHVSLYWYRQALGQGPEFLTYFNYEAQQDKSGLPNDRFSAERPEGSISTLTIQRTEQRDSAMYRCASSPWRDTDTQYFGPGTRLTVL.

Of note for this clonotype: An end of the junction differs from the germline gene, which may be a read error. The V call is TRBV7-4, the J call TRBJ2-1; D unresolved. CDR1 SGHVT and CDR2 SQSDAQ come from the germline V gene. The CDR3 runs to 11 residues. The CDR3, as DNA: TGTGCCAGCAGACGAGGCAATGCGCAGTTCTTC. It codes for CASRRGNAQFF.

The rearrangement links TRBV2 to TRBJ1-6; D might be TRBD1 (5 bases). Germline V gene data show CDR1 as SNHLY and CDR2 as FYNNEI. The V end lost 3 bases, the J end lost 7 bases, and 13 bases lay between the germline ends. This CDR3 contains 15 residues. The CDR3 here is CASSDQGIKNSPLHF. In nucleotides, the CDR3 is TGTGCCAGCAGTGACCAGGGTATCAAGAATTCACCCCTCCACTTT.

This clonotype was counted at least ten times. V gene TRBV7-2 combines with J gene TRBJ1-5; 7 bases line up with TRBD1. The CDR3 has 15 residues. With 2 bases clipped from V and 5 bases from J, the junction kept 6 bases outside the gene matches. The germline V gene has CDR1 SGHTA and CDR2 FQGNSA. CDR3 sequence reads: CASSLSTGKDQPQHF. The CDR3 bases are TGTGCCAGCAGCTTATCGACAGGGAAGGATCAGCCCCAGCATTTT.

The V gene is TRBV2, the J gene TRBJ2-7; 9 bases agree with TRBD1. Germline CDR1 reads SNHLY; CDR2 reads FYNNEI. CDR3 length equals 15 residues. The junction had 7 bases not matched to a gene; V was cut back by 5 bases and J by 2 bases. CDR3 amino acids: CASSIPGQGPYEQYF. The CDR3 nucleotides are TGTGCCAGCAGTATCCCGGGACAGGGTCCCTACGAGCAGTACTTC.

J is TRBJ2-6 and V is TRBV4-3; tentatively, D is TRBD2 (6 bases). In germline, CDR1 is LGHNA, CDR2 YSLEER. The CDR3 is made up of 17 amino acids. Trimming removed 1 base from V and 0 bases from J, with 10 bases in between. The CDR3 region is CASSQGEAYSGANVLTF. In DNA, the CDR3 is TGCGCCAGCAGCCAAGGGGAGGCCTACTCTGGGGCCAACGTCCTGACTTTC.

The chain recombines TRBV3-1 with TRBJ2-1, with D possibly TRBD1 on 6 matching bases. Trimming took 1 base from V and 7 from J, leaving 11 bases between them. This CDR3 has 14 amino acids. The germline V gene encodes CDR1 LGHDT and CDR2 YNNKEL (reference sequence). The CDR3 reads CASSQGTASNEQFF. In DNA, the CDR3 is TGTGCCAGCAGCCAAGGGACAGCCTCTAATGAGCAGTTCTTC.

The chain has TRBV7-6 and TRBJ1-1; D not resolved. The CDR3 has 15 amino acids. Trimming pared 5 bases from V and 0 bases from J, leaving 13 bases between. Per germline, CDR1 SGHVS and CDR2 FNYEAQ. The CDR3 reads CASSLKTFMNTEAFF. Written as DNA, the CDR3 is TGTGCCAGCAGCCTCAAAACGTTCATGAACACTGAAGCTTTCTTT. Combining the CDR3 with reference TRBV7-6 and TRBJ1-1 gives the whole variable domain GAGVSQSPRYKVTKRGQDVALRCDPISGHVSLYWYRQALGQGPEFLTYFNYEAQQDKSGLPNDRFSAERPEGSISTLTIQRTEQRDSAMYRCASSLKTFMNTEAFFGQGTRLTVV.

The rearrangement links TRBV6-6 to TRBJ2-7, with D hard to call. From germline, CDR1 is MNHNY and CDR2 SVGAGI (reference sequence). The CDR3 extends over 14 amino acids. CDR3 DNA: TGTACCAGCAGGTCTCTCTCCACGGCCTACGAGCAGTACGTC. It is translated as CTSRSLSTAYEQYV.

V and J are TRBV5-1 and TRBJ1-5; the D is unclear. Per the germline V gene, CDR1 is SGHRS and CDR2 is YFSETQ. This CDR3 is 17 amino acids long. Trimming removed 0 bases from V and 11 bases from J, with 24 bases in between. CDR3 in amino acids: CASSLEGLDGPERTQHF. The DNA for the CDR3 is TGCGCCAGCAGCTTGGAGGGCTTAGACGGCCCGGAACGGACCCAGCATTTT.

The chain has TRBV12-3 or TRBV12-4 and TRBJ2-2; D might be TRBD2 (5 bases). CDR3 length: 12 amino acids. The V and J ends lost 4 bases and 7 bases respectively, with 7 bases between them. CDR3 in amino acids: CASSYTSGELFF. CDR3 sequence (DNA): TGTGCCAGCAGTTACACTAGCGGGGAGCTGTTTTTT.

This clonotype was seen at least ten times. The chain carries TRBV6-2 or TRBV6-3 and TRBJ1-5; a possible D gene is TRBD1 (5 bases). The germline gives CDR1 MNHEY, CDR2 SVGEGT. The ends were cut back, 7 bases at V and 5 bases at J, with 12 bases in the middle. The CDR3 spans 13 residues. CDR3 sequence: CASIGRGDQPQHF. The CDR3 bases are TGTGCCAGCATTGGACGGGGCGATCAGCCCCAGCATTTT.

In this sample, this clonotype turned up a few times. CDR3 bases: TGTGCCAGCAGTTACTCCGGGGGAGATACGCAGTATTTT. It translates to CASSYSGGDTQYF. V usage is TRBV6-5 and J usage is TRBJ2-3; D might be TRBD2 (6 bases). The CDR3 runs 13 residues. V was cut by 0 bases and J by 5 bases, with 6 bases left in between. Germline lookup yields CDR1 MNHEY and CDR2 SVGAGI.

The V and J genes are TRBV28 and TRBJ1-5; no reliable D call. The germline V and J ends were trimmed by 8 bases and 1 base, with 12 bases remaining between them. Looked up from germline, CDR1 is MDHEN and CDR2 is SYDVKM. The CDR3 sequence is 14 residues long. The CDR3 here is CASLVGGSNQPQHF. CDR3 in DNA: TGTGCCAGCTTAGTGGGCGGGAGCAATCAGCCCCAGCATTTT.

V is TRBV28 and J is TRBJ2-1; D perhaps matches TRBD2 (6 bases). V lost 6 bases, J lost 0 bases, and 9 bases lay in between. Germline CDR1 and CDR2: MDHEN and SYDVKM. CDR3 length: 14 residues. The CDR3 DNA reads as TGTGCCAGCAGAAAAGCGGGCTCCTACAATGAGCAGTTCTTC. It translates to CASRKAGSYNEQFF.